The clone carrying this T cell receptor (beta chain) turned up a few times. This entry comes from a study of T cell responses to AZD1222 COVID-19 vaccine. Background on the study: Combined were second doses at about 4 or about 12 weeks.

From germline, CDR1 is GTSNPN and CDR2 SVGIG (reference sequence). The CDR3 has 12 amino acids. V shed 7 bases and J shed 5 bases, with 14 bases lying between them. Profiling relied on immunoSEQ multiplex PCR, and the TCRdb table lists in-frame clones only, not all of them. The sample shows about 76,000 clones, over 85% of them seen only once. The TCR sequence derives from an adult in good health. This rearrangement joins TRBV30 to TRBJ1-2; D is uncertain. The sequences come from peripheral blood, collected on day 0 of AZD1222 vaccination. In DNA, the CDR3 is TGTGCCTTCGTGGTCGCCCCTTATGGCTACACCTTC. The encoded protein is CAFVVAPYGYTF.